Listed below are T cell receptor beta chains from one sample, sequenced in a study of shared clonotypes between healthy human individuals. Some clones are missing from TCRdb's copy, which holds only in-frame ones; the method was immunoSEQ multiplex PCR. In the table there are about half a million clones, roughly 78% of which are singletons. The sample consisted of PBMCs. The receptors were gathered from a woman between 40 and 55 years old in good health. Some clones in this sample may be carry-over from other donors' samples. Both conserved end residues are part of each CDR3. Each record gives: clone size, J gene, D gene, V gene, CDR3 protein, CDR3 DNA. A D gene is named only where the DNA matches it firmly. The size field is filled for only some rows; it gives once, few, many or a size class.

abundance: .; j_gene: TRBJ2-3; d_gene: .; v_gene: TRBV5-4; CDR3aa: CASSARGTTDTQYF; CDR3nt: TGTGCCAGCAGCGCGCGCGGTACCACAGATACGCAGTATTTT
abundance: .; j_gene: TRBJ2-1; d_gene: .; v_gene: TRBV6-4; CDR3aa: CASSDPQRFRRGGSSYNEQFF; CDR3nt: TGTGCCAGCAGTGACCCCCAGAGGTTCAGACGGGGAGGAAGCTCCTACAATGAGCAGTTCTTC
abundance: few; j_gene: TRBJ1-1; d_gene: .; v_gene: TRBV7-2; CDR3aa: CASSLAVRGGFVAEAFF; CDR3nt: TGCGCCAGCAGCTTAGCGGTGAGGGGAGGCTTCGTGGCTGAAGCTTTCTTT
abundance: .; j_gene: TRBJ2-7; d_gene: .; v_gene: TRBV15; CDR3aa: CATSRDWASESYEQYF; CDR3nt: TGTGCCACCAGCAGAGATTGGGCTAGCGAGTCCTACGAGCAGTACTTC
abundance: .; j_gene: TRBJ2-7; d_gene: TRBD2; v_gene: TRBV18; CDR3aa: CASSPLRGQREVGQYF; CDR3nt: TGTGCCAGCTCACCACTTAGAGGCCAGCGGGAGGTTGGGCAGTACTTC
abundance: few; j_gene: TRBJ1-1; d_gene: .; v_gene: TRBV4-1; CDR3aa: CASSHAIQLNTEAFF; CDR3nt: TGCGCCAGCAGCCATGCTATACAGTTGAACACTGAAGCTTTCTTT
abundance: .; j_gene: TRBJ2-7; d_gene: .; v_gene: TRBV6-6; CDR3aa: CASSSSGTAYEQYF; CDR3nt: TGTGCCAGCAGTTCTTCCGGGACCGCATACGAGCAGTACTTC
abundance: once; j_gene: TRBJ2-7; d_gene: TRBD2; v_gene: TRBV7-9; CDR3aa: CASSSGLAGGRYYEQYF; CDR3nt: TGTGCCAGCAGCTCGGGACTAGCGGGAGGGAGATACTACGAGCAGTACTTC
abundance: .; j_gene: TRBJ2-1; d_gene: TRBD2; v_gene: TRBV15; CDR3aa: CATSSWTKREHEQFF; CDR3nt: TGTGCCACCAGCAGCTGGACCAAGCGGGAGCATGAGCAGTTCTTC
abundance: .; j_gene: TRBJ2-7; d_gene: .; v_gene: TRBV25-1; CDR3aa: CASSEFGSSYEQYF; CDR3nt: TGTGCCAGCAGTGAATTTGGGAGCTCCTACGAGCAGTACTTC
abundance: .; j_gene: TRBJ2-7; d_gene: TRBD2; v_gene: TRBV7-6; CDR3aa: CASSLAASGSYEQYF; CDR3nt: TGTGCCAGCAGCTTAGCAGCTAGCGGATCCTACGAGCAGTACTTC
abundance: once; j_gene: TRBJ2-1; d_gene: TRBD2; v_gene: TRBV7-2; CDR3aa: CASSEGTSGRAAYNEQFF; CDR3nt: TGTGCCAGCAGCGAGGGGACTAGCGGGAGGGCCGCGTACAATGAGCAGTTCTTC
abundance: .; j_gene: TRBJ2-2; d_gene: TRBD1; v_gene: TRBV4-3; CDR3aa: CASSQGDRGNTGELFF; CDR3nt: TGCGCCAGCAGCCAGGGGGACAGGGGGAACACCGGGGAGCTGTTTTTT
abundance: .; j_gene: TRBJ1-2; d_gene: .; v_gene: TRBV28; CDR3aa: CASSLGSGGINYGYTF; CDR3nt: TGTGCCAGCAGTTTAGGGTCCGGGGGGATTAACTATGGCTACACCTTC
abundance: .; j_gene: TRBJ2-3; d_gene: .; v_gene: TRBV5-1; CDR3aa: CASTGDRTQYF; CDR3nt: TGCGCCAGCACTGGGGACCGGACGCAGTATTTT
abundance: .; j_gene: TRBJ2-1; d_gene: .; v_gene: TRBV27; CDR3aa: CASSPGAFSSYNEQFF; CDR3nt: TGTGCCAGCAGCCCCGGGGCCTTTAGCTCCTACAATGAGCAGTTCTTC
abundance: .; j_gene: TRBJ1-1; d_gene: .; v_gene: TRBV15; CDR3aa: CATSLTTGTEAFF; CDR3nt: TGTGCCACCAGCTTAACGACCGGCACTGAAGCTTTCTTT
abundance: .; j_gene: TRBJ2-1; d_gene: .; v_gene: TRBV28; CDR3aa: CASSLGGASYNEQFF; CDR3nt: TGTGCCAGCAGTTTGGGCGGAGCCTCCTACAATGAGCAGTTCTTC
abundance: once; j_gene: TRBJ2-2; d_gene: .; v_gene: TRBV5-4; CDR3aa: CASSLDVNTGELFF; CDR3nt: TGTGCCAGCAGCTTGGACGTGAACACCGGGGAGCTGTTTTTT
abundance: few; j_gene: TRBJ1-1; d_gene: .; v_gene: TRBV30; CDR3aa: CAWSVTRVNTEAFF; CDR3nt: TGTGCCTGGAGTGTAACCAGGGTGAACACTGAAGCTTTCTTT
abundance: .; j_gene: TRBJ2-1; d_gene: .; v_gene: TRBV5-4; CDR3aa: CASSLAKGYEEQFF; CDR3nt: TGTGCCAGCAGCTTGGCCAAAGGGTATGAAGAGCAGTTCTTC
abundance: .; j_gene: TRBJ2-1; d_gene: TRBD2; v_gene: TRBV7-9; CDR3aa: CASSLLGGRAPSEQFF; CDR3nt: TGTGCCAGCAGCTTATTGGGCGGGAGGGCCCCTAGTGAGCAGTTCTTC
abundance: .; j_gene: TRBJ1-1; d_gene: .; v_gene: TRBV6-1; CDR3aa: CASSAYDQNTEAFF; CDR3nt: TGTGCCAGCAGTGCCTACGATCAGAACACTGAAGCTTTCTTT
abundance: .; j_gene: TRBJ2-7; d_gene: .; v_gene: TRBV5-1; CDR3aa: CASSLIYSPTYEQYF; CDR3nt: TGCGCCAGCAGCCTAATCTATTCCCCGACCTACGAGCAGTACTTC
abundance: .; j_gene: TRBJ2-3; d_gene: TRBD2; v_gene: TRBV10-1; CDR3aa: CASSGSGLAGGPDTQYF; CDR3nt: TGCGCCAGCAGTGGGTCCGGACTAGCGGGAGGGCCAGATACGCAGTATTTT
abundance: .; j_gene: TRBJ2-2; d_gene: .; v_gene: TRBV7-9; CDR3aa: CASSRAGGGPNTGELFF; CDR3nt: TGTGCCAGCAGCCGAGCCGGAGGGGGGCCGAACACCGGGGAGCTGTTTTTT
abundance: .; j_gene: TRBJ2-2; d_gene: .; v_gene: TRBV28; CDR3aa: CASSPGVTNTGELFF; CDR3nt: TGTGCCAGCAGCCCGGGAGTAACGAACACCGGGGAGCTGTTTTTT
abundance: .; j_gene: TRBJ1-5; d_gene: .; v_gene: TRBV15; CDR3aa: CATSRGGEGQPQHF; CDR3nt: TGTGCCACCAGCAGAGGGGGTGAGGGCCAGCCCCAGCATTTT
abundance: .; j_gene: TRBJ2-1; d_gene: .; v_gene: TRBV18; CDR3aa: CASSVSGYNEQFF; CDR3nt: TGTGCCAGCTCAGTTAGCGGCTACAATGAGCAGTTCTTC
abundance: few; j_gene: TRBJ1-1; d_gene: TRBD1; v_gene: TRBV11-2; CDR3aa: CASSLQGAAFGTEAFF; CDR3nt: TGTGCCAGCAGCTTACAGGGGGCTGCCTTCGGCACTGAAGCTTTCTTT
abundance: few; j_gene: TRBJ2-3; d_gene: TRBD2; v_gene: TRBV11-1; CDR3aa: CASSTRTSGTVSTTDTQYF; CDR3nt: TGTGCCAGCAGCACCCGGACTAGCGGGACCGTATCTACCACAGATACGCAGTATTTT
abundance: .; j_gene: TRBJ2-1; d_gene: TRBD2; v_gene: TRBV6-1; CDR3aa: CASSEARLTSGINEQFF; CDR3nt: TGTGCCAGCAGTGAAGCCCGTTTGACTAGCGGGATTAATGAGCAGTTCTTC
abundance: .; j_gene: TRBJ2-5; d_gene: TRBD1; v_gene: TRBV5-1; CDR3aa: CASSSQGLREQYF; CDR3nt: TGCGCCAGCAGCTCACAGGGGTTGAGGGAGCAGTACTTC
abundance: .; j_gene: TRBJ1-2; d_gene: TRBD1; v_gene: TRBV28; CDR3aa: CASSSPDRVDGYTF; CDR3nt: TGTGCCAGCAGTAGCCCGGACAGGGTAGATGGCTACACCTTC
abundance: .; j_gene: TRBJ2-1; d_gene: .; v_gene: TRBV7-2; CDR3aa: CASSLVHEQFF; CDR3nt: TGTGCCAGCAGCTTAGTACATGAGCAGTTCTTC
abundance: .; j_gene: TRBJ2-7; d_gene: .; v_gene: TRBV5-1; CDR3aa: CASSLDLYYEQYF; CDR3nt: TGCGCCAGCAGCTTGGACCTATACTACGAGCAGTACTTC
abundance: .; j_gene: TRBJ2-7; d_gene: TRBD1; v_gene: TRBV19; CDR3aa: CASSTIPGQATYEQYF; CDR3nt: TGTGCCAGTAGTACTATTCCGGGACAGGCAACCTACGAGCAGTACTTC
abundance: .; j_gene: TRBJ1-4; d_gene: .; v_gene: TRBV11-2; CDR3aa: CASSLDSEGAKLFF; CDR3nt: TGTGCCAGCAGCTTAGATAGTGAGGGAGCAAAACTGTTTTTT
abundance: .; j_gene: TRBJ1-2; d_gene: .; v_gene: TRBV4-1; CDR3aa: CASSQPGRGNNYGYTF; CDR3nt: TGCGCCAGCAGCCAACCAGGGAGAGGAAATAACTATGGCTACACCTTC
abundance: .; j_gene: TRBJ1-2; d_gene: .; v_gene: TRBV4-3; CDR3aa: CASSQVQGANYGYTF; CDR3nt: TGCGCCAGCAGCCAAGTTCAGGGAGCTAACTATGGCTACACCTTC